These 20 T cell receptor beta chains originate from one sample sequenced in a study of T cell responses to AZD1222 COVID-19 vaccine. The method was immunoSEQ multiplex PCR; TCRdb's version includes in-frame clones alone and lacks a portion of them. The sample has approximately 98,000 clones; just over 85% are singletons. The sample here was peripheral blood, taken on day 0 of AZD1222 vaccination. The receptors originated from an adult in good health.

The chain recombines TRBV10-1 with TRBJ1-1; D is ambiguous. The CDR3 runs to 10 residues. Germline CDR1 and CDR2: WNHNN and SYGVQD (reference sequence). V was shortened by 9 bases and J by 4 bases, with 6 bases between the two germline ends. The CDR3 DNA reads as TGCGCCAGAGACCCCACTGAAGCTTTCTTT. Translated, it gives CARDPTEAFF.

V and J are TRBV5-1 and TRBJ2-7; D unresolved. Trimming stripped 3 bases from V and 0 bases from J, with 1 base between. The CDR3 runs 11 residues. Germline CDR1 is SGHRS and CDR2 is YFSETQ. CDR3 amino acids: CASSYSYEQYF. Written as DNA, the CDR3 is TGCGCCAGCAGCTACTCCTACGAGCAGTACTTC.

The chain is built from TRBV5-1 and TRBJ1-5; D is possibly TRBD1 (6 bases). CDR3 size: 15 residues. Germline CDR1 and CDR2: SGHRS and YFSETQ. The V end was cut by 0 bases, the J end by 2 bases, with 9 bases between. CDR3 residues: CASSLGGLGNQPQHF. For the CDR3, the DNA is TGCGCCAGCAGCTTGGGGGGGCTTGGCAATCAGCCCCAGCATTTT.

V and J are TRBV5-1 and TRBJ2-5; 8 positions match TRBD1. CDR1 and CDR2 (germline): SGHRS, YFSETQ. V lost 0 bases and J lost 5; bases outside the gene matches: 9. CDR3 length: 16 amino acids. CDR3 in amino acids: CASSLGQGAVGETQYF. The CDR3, as DNA: TGCGCCAGCAGCTTGGGGCAGGGGGCCGTCGGGGAGACCCAGTACTTC.

The V call is TRBV3-1 (or the pseudogene TRBV3-2), the J call TRBJ2-7, with D uncertain. Trimming took off 1 base at V and 5 bases at J, with 3 bases between the two ends. This CDR3 region has 11 residues. Per germline, CDR1 LGHDT and CDR2 YNNKEL (reference sequence). The CDR3 protein is CASSQGHEQYF. The CDR3 DNA follows: TGTGCCAGCAGCCAAGGCCACGAGCAGTACTTC.

The chain recombines TRBV3-1 (or the pseudogene TRBV3-2) with TRBJ1-6; D is ambiguous. CDR3 length equals 14 residues. The germline gives CDR1 LGHDT, CDR2 YNNKEL (reference sequence). V was clipped by 4 bases and J by 1 base, with 5 bases between them. CDR3 sequence (DNA): TGTGCCAGCAGCCCCCCATCCTATAATTCACCCCTCCACTTT. Translated: CASSPPSYNSPLHF.

In its sample, this clone was seen a few times. This chain joins TRBV5-1 and TRBJ1-2; maybe TRBD1 (6 bases). Trimming removed 0 bases at V and 4 bases at J, with 16 bases between. The CDR3 extends over 16 amino acids. The germline V gene has CDR1 SGHRS and CDR2 YFSETQ. The CDR3 loop reads CASSLAVAGGSYGYTF. In nucleotides, the CDR3 is TGCGCCAGCAGCTTGGCCGTAGCGGGGGGCTCCTATGGCTACACCTTC.

V is TRBV18 and J is TRBJ2-2; the D gene could be TRBD1 or TRBD2 (6 bases each). This CDR3 is 16 amino acids long. Between the trimmed V and J ends, which lost 3 bases and 4 bases, there was a span of 15 bases. Germline CDR1 reads KGHSH; CDR2 reads LQKENI. The chain's CDR3 is CASSPGLEGVTGELFF. The CDR3, as DNA: TGTGCCAGCTCACCTGGTTTGGAGGGGGTCACCGGGGAGCTGTTTTTT.

This chain joins TRBV28 and TRBJ1-2; D is ambiguous. Germline CDR1 MDHEN, CDR2 SYDVKM. CDR3 size: 12 residues. The V gene lost 5 bases and the J gene lost 4 bases, with 8 bases spanning the gap. The CDR3 loop reads CASSIGSYGYTF. In DNA, the CDR3 is TGTGCCAGCAGTATCGGAAGCTATGGCTACACCTTC.

The rearrangement joins TRBV28 to TRBJ1-5; D ambiguous. Germline values: CDR1 MDHEN, CDR2 SYDVKM. V gave up 1 base and J gave up 7 bases, with 5 bases separating them. This CDR3 spans 12 amino acids. The CDR3 is CASSLYSQPQHF. DNA of the CDR3: TGTGCCAGCAGTTTATATTCCCAGCCCCAGCATTTT. Together with reference TRBV28 and TRBJ1-5, the CDR3 gives the full variable domain: DVKVTQSSRYLVKRTGEKVFLECVQDMDHENMFWYRQDPGLGLRLIYFSYDVKMKEKGDIPEGYSVSREKKERFSLILESASTNQTSMYLCASSLYSQPQHFGDGTRLSIL.

The CDR3: CASRHYQNTEAFF. For the CDR3, the DNA is TGTGCCAGCCGACACTACCAGAACACTGAAGCTTTCTTT. V is TRBV6-5 and J is TRBJ1-1; D unclear. V lost 8 bases and J lost 1, with 11 bases in between. Germline V gene lookup returns CDR1 MNHEY and CDR2 SVGAGI. The CDR3 is made up of 13 amino acids.

This clone was found a few times. V is TRBV12-3 or TRBV12-4 and J is TRBJ1-2, with TRBD1 identical over 7 bases. The CDR3 loop spans 12 amino acids. The ends lost 7 bases at V and 8 bases at J; junction bases unmatched: 7. The CDR3 DNA is TGTGCCAGCAAACCAGGGGGGGAGGGCTACACCTTC. It yields the protein CASKPGGEGYTF.

The V gene is TRBV3-1 (or the pseudogene TRBV3-2), the J gene TRBJ1-2; 7 bases fit TRBD1. Germline lookup yields CDR1 LGHDT and CDR2 YNNKEL (reference sequence). V was clipped by 3 bases and J by 4 bases; unmatched bases: 11. This CDR3 is 16 amino acids long. The CDR3 DNA reads TGTGCCAGCAGCCAGACGGCCGGGACAGCTGTCTATGGCTACACCTTC. This encodes CASSQTAGTAVYGYTF.

The CDR3: CASSYTGGAFF. CDR3 coding DNA: TGTGCCAGCAGTTACACAGGGGGTGCTTTCTTT. The chain has TRBV6-6 and TRBJ1-1, with 8 bases fitting TRBD1. Germline assignment: CDR1 MNHNY and CDR2 SVGAGI (reference sequence). The trim removed 2 bases at V and 11 bases at J, leaving 1 base unmatched. This CDR3 has 11 amino acids.

The genes are TRBV3-1 (or the pseudogene TRBV3-2) and TRBJ2-2, with 9 bases fitting TRBD1. Germline CDR1 reads LGHDT; CDR2 reads YNNKEL (reference sequence). The V and J ends lost 2 bases and 6 bases, in that order; junction bases with no gene match: 7. CDR3 length: 16 amino acids. CDR3: CASSQPGQGRAGELFF. The CDR3 region has the DNA TGTGCCAGCAGCCAACCGGGACAGGGCAGGGCCGGGGAGCTGTTTTTT.

As DNA, the CDR3 is TGTGCCAGCAGCTTAGAGGGCAACTCCTACGAGCAGTACTTC. This translates into CASSLEGNSYEQYF. The chain links TRBV11-2 to TRBJ2-7, with unresolved D. Per the germline V gene, CDR1 is SGHAT and CDR2 is FQNNGV. Trimming shortened V by 0 bases and J by 0 bases, and 6 bases separated the two germline ends. The CDR3 contains 14 residues.

The chain is built from TRBV3-1 (or the pseudogene TRBV3-2) and TRBJ2-7; 7 nucleotides agree with TRBD1. Germline trimming cut 1 base from V and 0 bases from J; bases unmatched to any gene: 3. CDR3 length equals 15 residues. Per germline, CDR1 LGHDT and CDR2 YNNKEL (reference sequence). CDR3 nucleotide sequence: TGTGCCAGCAGCCAAGGGACAGGCAACTCCTACGAGCAGTACTTC. Encoded protein: CASSQGTGNSYEQYF.

The CDR3 reads CASSQDRERGGGRPQHF. For the CDR3, the DNA is TGCGCCAGCAGCCAAGATCGGGAAAGGGGTGGTGGTCGGCCCCAGCATTTT. The rearrangement links TRBV4-1 to TRBJ1-5, with a weak D call TRBD1 (5 bases). Trimming pared 0 bases from V and 9 bases from J, leaving 21 bases between. Germline lookup yields CDR1 MGHRA and CDR2 YSYEKL. This CDR3 comprises 17 residues.

The rearrangement joins TRBV5-1 to TRBJ2-3; D remains unclear. The CDR3 covers 11 residues. The V gene's germline CDR1 is SGHRS and CDR2 YFSETQ. V was pared by 3 bases and J by 15 bases, with 14 bases between. This chain's CDR3 is CASSSGPLLYF. The CDR3, as DNA: TGCGCCAGCAGCTCCGGGCCCCTACTTTATTTT.

This chain links TRBV4-1 with TRBJ2-5, with D possibly TRBD2 on 6 matching bases. From germline, CDR1 is MGHRA and CDR2 YSYEKL. CDR3 length: 15 amino acids. With 0 bases removed from V and 7 bases from J, the gap between germline ends came to 15 bases. CDR3 nucleotides: TGCGCCAGCAGCCAAGAAGGGGACTCCTCAGGGACCCAGTACTTC. It encodes CASSQEGDSSGTQYF.